This TCR beta chain was observed in a study of cytomegalovirus exposure and HLA in healthy donors. General study findings and limits: Across donors, most TCRs were seen rarely, yet some public ones were widespread. In a later analysis, donors in an Asian-associated ancestry cluster reportedly had fewer N-insertions in productive TCRs than the cohort mean. It was shown in a later analysis that HLA-associated TCR beta chains were more clonally expanded than other, equally common chains.

The PCR contained 60 Vbeta and 13 Jbeta primers. Original processing methods: In a later analysis, the count reached some 83 million unique TCR beta chains, with 9 million to 11 million shared. This table comes from immunoSEQ multiplex PCR, and its TCRdb copy is limited to in-frame clones, with some not included. V and J calls plus clone size are reproduced from that table; the DNA served to infer D and trimming. The table lists fewer than 200,000 clones, around three quarters of them singletons, with 0.69% in the top ten. V trimming: 4 bases; J trimming: 6 bases; junction bases outside the gene matches: 5. CDR1 SGHTA and CDR2 FQGNSA come from the germline V gene. The CDR3 is made up of 14 amino acids. With respect to this clone: Its antigen is unknown.

V usage is TRBV7-2 and J usage is TRBJ1-5, with 8 bases fitting TRBD1. Sequenced sample: PBMCs. The receptor comes from a woman aged 40 to 55 in good health and CMV-seronegative. In DNA form, the CDR3 reads TGTGCCAGCAGCTCCACACAGGGGGGTCAGCCCCAGCATTTT. Translating it yields CASSSTQGGQPQHF.